The clone carrying this T cell receptor (beta chain) was observed many times. Its antigen is unknown. At one of its ends the junction is not consistent with the germline gene, which may arise from a read error. As to time point: newly diagnosed GD, antithyroid drugs for less than 3 months. The TCR library was prepared using RNA isolated from PBMCs. The CDR3 runs to 13 residues. The data derive from a study of regulatory T cells in long-lasting Graves disease. Construction of TCR beta libraries relied on iRepertoire HTBI primers and on Arm-PCR targeting CDR3 regions. TCRdb re-derived calls from the multiplex PCR reads in MiXCR, one entry per CDR3 protein. This sample has approximately 560,000 distinct CDR3 sequences; 15% to 20% occur once, and the top ten carry more than 10%. The study, taken as a whole, reports: Persistent Graves' patients showed less TCR diversity than newly diagnosed ones.

In addition, the sample was reused for a study of T cells in Graves' hyperthyroidism and ophthalmopathy. That work adds: A model of 13 V-J pairs discriminated ophthalmopathy from stable hyperthyroidism.

The chain couples TRBV12-3 or TRBV12-4 to TRBJ1-5; D is ambiguous. The sample was peripheral blood mononuclear cells (PBMCs), taken at new diagnosis, from a patient treated with antithyroid drugs. The sequence was collected from a man in his late teens or twenties with Graves disease. CDR3 sequence reads: CASSLGSNQPQHF. The CDR3 DNA is TGTGCCAGCAGCTTAGGTAGCAATCAGCCCCAGCATTTT.